This T cell receptor (beta chain) originates from a study of identical twins. Germline CDR1 and CDR2: ENHRY and SYGVKD. The CDR3 extends over 14 amino acids. The ends were cut back, 0 bases at V and 3 bases at J, with 8 bases in the middle. With template switching, a universal primer site was added, and the cDNA carried unique molecular identifiers. From the 5' RACE reads, TCRdb called clonotypes with MiXCR, one entry per CDR3 protein. Counted here are about 530,000 distinct CDR3 sequences, 20% to 25% occurring once; the ten biggest clones make up 0.48%. General observations from the study: Beta clonotypes that were abundant in cord blood contained fewer insertions, a pattern absent from memory repertoires.

Donors were all healthy Caucasians. Regarding this clonotype: No antigen is known for it.

The same data also went into a second study, on yellow fever vaccine responses in identical twins. That paper notes: In identical twins, vaccine T cell responses appeared partly shared and partly individual.

This TCR was recovered from a woman aged 18-35 years in good health. Sequenced input: CD4+ T cells sorted from blood. The chain recombines TRBV10-3 with TRBJ1-2, with D possibly TRBD1 on 6 matching bases. The CDR3 here is CAISESPGDYGYTF. The CDR3 region has the DNA TGTGCCATCAGTGAGTCACCAGGGGACTATGGCTACACCTTC.